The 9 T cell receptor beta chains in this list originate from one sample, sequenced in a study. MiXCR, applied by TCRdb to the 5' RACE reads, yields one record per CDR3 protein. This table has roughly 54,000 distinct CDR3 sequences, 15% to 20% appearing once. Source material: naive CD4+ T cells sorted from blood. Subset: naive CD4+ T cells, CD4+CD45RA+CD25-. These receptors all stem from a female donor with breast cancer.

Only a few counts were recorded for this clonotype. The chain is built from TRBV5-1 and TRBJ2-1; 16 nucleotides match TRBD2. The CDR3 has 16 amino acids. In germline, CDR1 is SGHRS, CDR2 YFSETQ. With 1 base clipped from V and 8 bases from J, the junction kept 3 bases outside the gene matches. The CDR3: CASSLFGTSGRDEQFF. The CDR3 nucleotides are TGCGCCAGCAGCTTGTTCGGGACTAGCGGGAGGGATGAGCAGTTCTTC.

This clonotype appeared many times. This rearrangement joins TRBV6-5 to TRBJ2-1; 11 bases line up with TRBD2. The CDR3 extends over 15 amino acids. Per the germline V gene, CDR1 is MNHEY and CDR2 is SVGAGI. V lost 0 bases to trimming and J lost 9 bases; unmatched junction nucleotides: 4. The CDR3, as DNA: TGTGCCAGCAGTTACTCAACTAGCGGGAGCGCTGAGCAGTTCTTC. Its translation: CASSYSTSGSAEQFF.

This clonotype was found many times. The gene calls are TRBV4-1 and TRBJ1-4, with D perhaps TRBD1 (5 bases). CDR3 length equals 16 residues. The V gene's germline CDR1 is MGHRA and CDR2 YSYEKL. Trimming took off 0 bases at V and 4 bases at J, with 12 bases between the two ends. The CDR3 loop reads CASSQDPGDGNEKLFF. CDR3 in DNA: TGCGCCAGCAGCCAAGATCCGGGGGACGGTAATGAAAAACTGTTTTTT.

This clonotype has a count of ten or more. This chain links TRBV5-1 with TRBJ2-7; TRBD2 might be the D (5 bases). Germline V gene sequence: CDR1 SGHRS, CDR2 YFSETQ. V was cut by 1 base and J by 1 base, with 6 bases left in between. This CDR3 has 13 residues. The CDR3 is CASSLRGSYEQYF. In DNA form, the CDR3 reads TGCGCCAGCAGCTTGCGGGGTTCCTACGAGCAGTACTTC.

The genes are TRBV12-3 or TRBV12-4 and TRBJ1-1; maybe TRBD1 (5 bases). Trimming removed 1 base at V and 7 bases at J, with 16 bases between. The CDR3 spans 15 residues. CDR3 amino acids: CASSLVPPREGEAFF. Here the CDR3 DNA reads TGTGCCAGCAGTTTAGTACCCCCCAGGGAAGGTGAAGCTTTCTTT.

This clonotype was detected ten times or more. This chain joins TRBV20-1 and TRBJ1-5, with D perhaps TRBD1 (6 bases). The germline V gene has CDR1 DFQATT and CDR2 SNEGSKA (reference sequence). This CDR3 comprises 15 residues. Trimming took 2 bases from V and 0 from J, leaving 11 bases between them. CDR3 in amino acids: CSARRTEISNQPQHF. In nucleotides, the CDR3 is TGCAGTGCTAGAAGGACAGAGATTAGCAATCAGCCCCAGCATTTT.

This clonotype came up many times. The CDR3 region is CASKGEYEQYF. The CDR3 coding sequence is TGCGCCAGCAAAGGGGAGTACGAGCAGTACTTC. This chain connects TRBV5-1 to TRBJ2-7, with D perhaps being TRBD1 or TRBD2 (5 bases each). Trimming left V 6 bases short and J 4 bases short, with 8 bases between. CDR3 size: 11 residues. From germline, CDR1 is SGHRS and CDR2 YFSETQ.

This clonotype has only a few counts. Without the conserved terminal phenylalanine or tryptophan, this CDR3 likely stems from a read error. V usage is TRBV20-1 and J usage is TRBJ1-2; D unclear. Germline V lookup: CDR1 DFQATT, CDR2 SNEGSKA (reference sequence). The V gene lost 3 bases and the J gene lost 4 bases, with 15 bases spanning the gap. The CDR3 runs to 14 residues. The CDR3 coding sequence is TGCAGTGCTAGGTACCTGGGAGGGCGCTATGGCTACACCCTC. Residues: CSARYLGGRYGYTL.

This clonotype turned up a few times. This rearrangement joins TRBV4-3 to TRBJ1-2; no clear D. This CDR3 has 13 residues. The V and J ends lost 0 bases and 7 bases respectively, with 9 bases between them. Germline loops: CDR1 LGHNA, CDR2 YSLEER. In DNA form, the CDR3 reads TGCGCCAGCAGCCAAGATCAACGAGGTGGCTACACCTTC. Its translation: CASSQDQRGGYTF.